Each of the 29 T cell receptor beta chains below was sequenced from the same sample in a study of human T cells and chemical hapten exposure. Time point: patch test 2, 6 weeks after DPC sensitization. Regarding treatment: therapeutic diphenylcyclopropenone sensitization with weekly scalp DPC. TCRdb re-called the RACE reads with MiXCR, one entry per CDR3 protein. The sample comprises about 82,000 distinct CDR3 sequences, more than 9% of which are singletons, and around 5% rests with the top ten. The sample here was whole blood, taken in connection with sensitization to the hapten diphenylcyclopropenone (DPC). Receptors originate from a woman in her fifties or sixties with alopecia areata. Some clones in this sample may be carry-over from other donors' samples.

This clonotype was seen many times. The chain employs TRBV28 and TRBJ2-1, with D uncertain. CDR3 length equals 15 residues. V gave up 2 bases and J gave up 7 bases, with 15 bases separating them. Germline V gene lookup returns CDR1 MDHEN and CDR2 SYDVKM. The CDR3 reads CASSLTPLDRNEQFF. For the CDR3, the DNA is TGTGCCAGCAGTTTAACCCCGCTAGATAGGAATGAGCAGTTCTTC.

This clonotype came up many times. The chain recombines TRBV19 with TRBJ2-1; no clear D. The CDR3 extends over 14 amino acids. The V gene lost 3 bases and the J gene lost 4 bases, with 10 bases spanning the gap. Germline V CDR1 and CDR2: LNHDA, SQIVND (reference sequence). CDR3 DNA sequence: TGTGCCAGTAGTATTGGTGTCAGTTACAATGAGCAGTTCTTC. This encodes CASSIGVSYNEQFF.

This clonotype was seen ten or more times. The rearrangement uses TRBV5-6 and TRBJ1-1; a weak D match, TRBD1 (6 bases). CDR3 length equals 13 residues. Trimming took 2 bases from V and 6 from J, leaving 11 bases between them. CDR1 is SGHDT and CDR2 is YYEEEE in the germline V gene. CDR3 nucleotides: TGTGCCAGCAGCTTAGGCAGGGGAGCTGAAGCTTTCTTT. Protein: CASSLGRGAEAFF.

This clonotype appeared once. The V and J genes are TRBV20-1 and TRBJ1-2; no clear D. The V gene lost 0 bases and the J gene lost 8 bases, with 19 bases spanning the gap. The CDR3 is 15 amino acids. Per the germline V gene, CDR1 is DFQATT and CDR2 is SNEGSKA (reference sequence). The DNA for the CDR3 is TGCAGTGCTAGAGATAGGGCGGCCCCTTCACGCGGCTACACCTTC. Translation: CSARDRAAPSRGYTF.

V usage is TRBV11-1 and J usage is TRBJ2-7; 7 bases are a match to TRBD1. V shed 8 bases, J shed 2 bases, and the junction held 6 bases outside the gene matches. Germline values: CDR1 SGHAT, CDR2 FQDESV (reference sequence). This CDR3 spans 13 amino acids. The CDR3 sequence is CASARQGAYEQYF. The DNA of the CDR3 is TGTGCCAGCGCCAGACAGGGCGCCTACGAGCAGTACTTC.

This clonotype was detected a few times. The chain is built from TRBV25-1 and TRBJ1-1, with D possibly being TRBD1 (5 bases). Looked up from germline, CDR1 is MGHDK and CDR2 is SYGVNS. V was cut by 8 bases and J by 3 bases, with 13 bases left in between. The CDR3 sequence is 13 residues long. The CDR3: CASVDSFDTEAFF. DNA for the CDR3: TGTGCCAGCGTTGACAGTTTCGACACTGAAGCTTTCTTT. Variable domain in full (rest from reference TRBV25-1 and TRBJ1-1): EADIYQTPRYLVIGTGKKITLECSQTMGHDKMYWYQQDPGMELHLIHYSYGVNSTEKGDLSSESTVSRIRTEHFPLTLESARPSHTSQYLCASVDSFDTEAFFGQGTRLTVV.

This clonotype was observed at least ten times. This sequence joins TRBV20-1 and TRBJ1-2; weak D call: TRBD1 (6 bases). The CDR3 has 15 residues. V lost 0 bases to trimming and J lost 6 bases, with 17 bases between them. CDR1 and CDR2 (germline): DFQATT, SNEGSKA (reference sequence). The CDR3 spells CSARERTGSSDGYTF. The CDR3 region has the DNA TGCAGTGCTAGAGAAAGAACAGGGTCCTCTGATGGCTACACCTTC.

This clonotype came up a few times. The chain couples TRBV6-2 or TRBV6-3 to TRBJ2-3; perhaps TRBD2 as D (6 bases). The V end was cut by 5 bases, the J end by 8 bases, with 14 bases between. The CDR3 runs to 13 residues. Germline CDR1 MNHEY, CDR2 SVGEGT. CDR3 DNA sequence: TGTGCCAGCAGTCCGGGACTTTCGGCTACGCAGTATTTT. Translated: CASSPGLSATQYF.

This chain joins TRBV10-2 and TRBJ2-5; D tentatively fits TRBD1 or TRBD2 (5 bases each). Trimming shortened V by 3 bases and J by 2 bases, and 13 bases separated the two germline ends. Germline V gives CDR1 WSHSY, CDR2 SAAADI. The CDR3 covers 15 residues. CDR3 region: CASSDWGFSQETQYF. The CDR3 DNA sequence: TGCGCCAGCAGTGATTGGGGGTTTTCGCAAGAGACCCAGTACTTC.

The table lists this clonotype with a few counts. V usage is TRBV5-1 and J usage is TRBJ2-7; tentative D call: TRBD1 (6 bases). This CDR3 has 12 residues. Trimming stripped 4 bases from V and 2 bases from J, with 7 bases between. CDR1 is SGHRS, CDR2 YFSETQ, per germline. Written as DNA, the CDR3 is TGCGCCAGCAGCGAGGGGGCCTACGAGCAGTACTTC. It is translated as CASSEGAYEQYF.

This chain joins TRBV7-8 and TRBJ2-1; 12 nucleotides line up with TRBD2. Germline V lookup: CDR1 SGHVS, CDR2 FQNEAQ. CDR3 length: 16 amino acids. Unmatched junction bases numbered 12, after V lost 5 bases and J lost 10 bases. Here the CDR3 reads CASSARTSGTILEQFF. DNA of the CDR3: TGTGCCAGCAGCGCGCGGACTAGCGGGACCATTCTCGAGCAGTTCTTC.

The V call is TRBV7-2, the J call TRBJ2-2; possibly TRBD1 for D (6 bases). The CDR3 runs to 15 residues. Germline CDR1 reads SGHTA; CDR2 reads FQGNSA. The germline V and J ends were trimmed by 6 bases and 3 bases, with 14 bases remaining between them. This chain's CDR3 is CASSHRVSDTGELFF. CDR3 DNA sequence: TGTGCCAGCAGTCACAGGGTGTCGGACACCGGGGAGCTGTTTTTT.

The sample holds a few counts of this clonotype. The CDR3 bases are TGTGCCACCAGTGATTTGGAGGTCACAGATACGCAGTATTTT. This gives the protein CATSDLEVTDTQYF. This chain links TRBV24-1 with TRBJ2-3; D is unclear. Trimming took off 0 bases at V and 2 bases at J, with 5 bases between the two ends. The CDR3 covers 14 residues. CDR1 and CDR2 (germline): KGHDR, SFDVKD.

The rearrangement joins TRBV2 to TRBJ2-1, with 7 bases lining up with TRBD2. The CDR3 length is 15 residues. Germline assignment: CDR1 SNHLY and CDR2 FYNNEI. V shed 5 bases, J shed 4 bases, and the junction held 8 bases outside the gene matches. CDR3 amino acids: CASSLWQGLYNEQFF. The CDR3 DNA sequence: TGTGCCAGCAGTCTTTGGCAGGGACTATACAATGAGCAGTTCTTC.

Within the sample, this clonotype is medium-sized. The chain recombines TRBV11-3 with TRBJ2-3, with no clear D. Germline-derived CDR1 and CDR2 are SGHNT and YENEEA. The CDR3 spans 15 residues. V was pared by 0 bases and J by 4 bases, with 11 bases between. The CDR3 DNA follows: TGTGCCAGCAGCTTAGATTCGTACGGTTCAGATACGCAGTATTTT. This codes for CASSLDSYGSDTQYF.

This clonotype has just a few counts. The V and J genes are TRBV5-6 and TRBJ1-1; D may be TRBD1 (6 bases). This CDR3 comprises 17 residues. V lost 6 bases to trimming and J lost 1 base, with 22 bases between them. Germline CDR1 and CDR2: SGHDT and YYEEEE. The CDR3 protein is CASTIRGGAKRNTEAFF. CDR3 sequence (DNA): TGTGCCAGCACGATCAGAGGGGGGGCCAAAAGGAACACTGAAGCTTTCTTT.

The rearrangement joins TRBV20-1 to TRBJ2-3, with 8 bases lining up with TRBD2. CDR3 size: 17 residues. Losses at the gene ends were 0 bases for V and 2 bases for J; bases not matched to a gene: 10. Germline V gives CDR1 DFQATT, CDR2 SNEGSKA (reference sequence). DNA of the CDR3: TGCAGTGCTAGAGATCTCGGGGGGGAGGGCCTCACAGATACGCAGTATTTT. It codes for CSARDLGGEGLTDTQYF.

CDR3 DNA sequence: TGTGCCATCAGTAAAGGACAGGAAGGTGAGCAGTACTTC. This encodes CAISKGQEGEQYF. The V and J genes are TRBV10-3 and TRBJ2-7; 7 bases fit TRBD1. This CDR3 contains 13 residues. The trim removed 5 bases at V and 7 bases at J, leaving 8 bases unmatched. Per the germline V gene, CDR1 is ENHRY and CDR2 is SYGVKD.

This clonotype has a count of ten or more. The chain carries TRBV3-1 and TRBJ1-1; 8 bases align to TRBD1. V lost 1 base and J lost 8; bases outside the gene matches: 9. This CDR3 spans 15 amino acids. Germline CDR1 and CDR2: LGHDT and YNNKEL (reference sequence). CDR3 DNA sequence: TGTGCCAGCAGCCAAGGCCGGGACAACAGGGGGGAAGCTTTCTTT. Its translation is CASSQGRDNRGEAFF.

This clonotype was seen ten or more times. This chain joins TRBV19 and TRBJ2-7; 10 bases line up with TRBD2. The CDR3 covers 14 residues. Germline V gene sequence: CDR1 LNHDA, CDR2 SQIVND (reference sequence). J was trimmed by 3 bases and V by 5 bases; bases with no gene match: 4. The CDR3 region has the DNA TGTGCCAGTAGTCGGACTAGCGGTAACTACGAGCAGTACTTC. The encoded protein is CASSRTSGNYEQYF.

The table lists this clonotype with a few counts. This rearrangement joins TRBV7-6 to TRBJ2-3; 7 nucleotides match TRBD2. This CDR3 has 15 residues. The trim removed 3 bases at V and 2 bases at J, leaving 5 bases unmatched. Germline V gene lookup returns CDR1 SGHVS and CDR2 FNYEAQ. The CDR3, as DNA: TGTGCCAGCAGCTTCCGTGGGGGGGTCACAGATACGCAGTATTTT. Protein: CASSFRGGVTDTQYF.

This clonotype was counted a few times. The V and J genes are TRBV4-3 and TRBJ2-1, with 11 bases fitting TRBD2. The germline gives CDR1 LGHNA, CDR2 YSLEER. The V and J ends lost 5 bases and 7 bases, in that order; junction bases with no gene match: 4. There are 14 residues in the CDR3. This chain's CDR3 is CASSARTSGNEQFF. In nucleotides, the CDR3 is TGCGCCAGCAGCGCCAGGACTAGCGGGAATGAGCAGTTCTTC.

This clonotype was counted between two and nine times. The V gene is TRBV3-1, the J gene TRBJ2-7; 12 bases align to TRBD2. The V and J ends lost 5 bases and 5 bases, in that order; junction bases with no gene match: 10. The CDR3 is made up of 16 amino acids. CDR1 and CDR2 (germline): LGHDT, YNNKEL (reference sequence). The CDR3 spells CASSSGLAGRKNEQYF. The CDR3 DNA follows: TGTGCCAGCAGCAGCGGACTAGCGGGAAGAAAAAACGAGCAGTACTTC.

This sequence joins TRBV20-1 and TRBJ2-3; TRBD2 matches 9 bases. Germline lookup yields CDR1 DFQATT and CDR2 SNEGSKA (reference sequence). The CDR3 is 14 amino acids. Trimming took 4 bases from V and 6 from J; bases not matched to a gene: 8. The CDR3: CSAISREGADTQYF. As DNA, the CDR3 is TGCAGTGCTATTTCGCGGGAGGGAGCTGATACGCAGTATTTT.

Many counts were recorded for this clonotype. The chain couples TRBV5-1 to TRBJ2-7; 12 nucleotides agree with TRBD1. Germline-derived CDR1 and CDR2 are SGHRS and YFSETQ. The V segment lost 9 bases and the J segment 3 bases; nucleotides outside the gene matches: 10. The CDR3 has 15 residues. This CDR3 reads CAIPTGTGGCYEQYF. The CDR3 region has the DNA TGCGCCATCCCGACCGGGACAGGGGGCTGCTACGAGCAGTACTTC.

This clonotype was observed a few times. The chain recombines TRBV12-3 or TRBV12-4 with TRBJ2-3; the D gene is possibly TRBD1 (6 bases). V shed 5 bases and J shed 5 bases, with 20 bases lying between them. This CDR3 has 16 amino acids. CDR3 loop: CASSPPRGRIGDTQYF. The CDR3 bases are TGTGCCAGCAGTCCCCCCAGGGGCCGAATCGGAGATACGCAGTATTTT.

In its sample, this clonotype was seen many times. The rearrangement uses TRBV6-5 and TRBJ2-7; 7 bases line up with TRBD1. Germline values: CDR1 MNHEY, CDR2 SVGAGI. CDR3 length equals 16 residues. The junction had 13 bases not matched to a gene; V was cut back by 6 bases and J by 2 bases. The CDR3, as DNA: TGTGCCAGCAGCGGTACCGGGACAGCAGAACCCTACGAGCAGTACTTC. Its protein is CASSGTGTAEPYEQYF.

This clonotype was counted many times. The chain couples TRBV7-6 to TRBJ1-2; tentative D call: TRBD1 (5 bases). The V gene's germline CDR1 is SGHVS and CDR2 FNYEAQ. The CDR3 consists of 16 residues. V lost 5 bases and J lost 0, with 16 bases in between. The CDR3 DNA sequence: TGTGCCAGCAGCCGTCAACCGGGACCGGCTAACTATGGCTACACCTTC. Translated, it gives CASSRQPGPANYGYTF.

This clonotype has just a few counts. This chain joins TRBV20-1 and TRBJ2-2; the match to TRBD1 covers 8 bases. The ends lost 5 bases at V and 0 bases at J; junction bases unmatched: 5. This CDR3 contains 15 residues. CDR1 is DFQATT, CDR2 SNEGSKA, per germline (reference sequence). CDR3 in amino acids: CSARPGQANTGELFF. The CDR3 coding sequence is TGCAGTGCTCGGCCGGGACAGGCGAACACCGGGGAGCTGTTTTTT.